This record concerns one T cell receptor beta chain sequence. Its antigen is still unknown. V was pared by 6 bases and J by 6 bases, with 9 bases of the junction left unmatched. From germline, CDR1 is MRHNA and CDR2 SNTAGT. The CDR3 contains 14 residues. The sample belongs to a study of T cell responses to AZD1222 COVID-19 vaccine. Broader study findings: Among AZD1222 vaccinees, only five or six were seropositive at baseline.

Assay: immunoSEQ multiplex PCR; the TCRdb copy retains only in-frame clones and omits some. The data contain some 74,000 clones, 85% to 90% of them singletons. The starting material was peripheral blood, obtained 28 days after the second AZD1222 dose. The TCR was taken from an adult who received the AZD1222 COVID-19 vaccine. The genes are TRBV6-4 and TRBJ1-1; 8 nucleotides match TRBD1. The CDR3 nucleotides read TGTGCCAGCAGCGGATTCAGGGGGCTGGCTGAAGCTTTCTTT. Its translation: CASSGFRGLAEAFF.